Detailed here is one T cell receptor (beta chain). The antigen this receptor binds is unknown. No base-level quality is on record; no much larger clone is a single base apart. From V the trimming removes 6 bases and from J it removes 2 bases, while the gene matches leave 30 bases of the junction unaccounted for. The CDR3 holds 22 amino acids from the cysteine to the phenylalanine. The DNA shown is the 66-base CDR3, in frame from base 1. Per the germline V gene, SGHVS is the CDR1 and FNYEAQ is the CDR2. TCR CDR3 regions were amplified from genomic DNA by multiplex PCR using the deep immunoSEQ assay. Genomic DNA extracted from each cell subset was distributed evenly over all wells of several immunoSEQ 96-well plates, and each plate served as one replicate. Each replicate PCR for unsorted PBMC received about 310 ng genomic DNA, equal to about 30,000 T cell genomes. Ten immunoSEQ deep assay plates were used to sequence the unsorted PBMC genomic DNA. Purified libraries were measured with a Qubit 3.0 fluorometer, size-checked on a Bioanalyzer 2100, and measured again with the KAPA Library Quantification kit. Each immunoSEQ 96-well plate was sequenced on its own single-read 150-cycle Illumina NextSeq 550 flow cell. From the authors' description of their analysis: Because the immunoSEQ output included only junctional sequences and no quality scores, the filtering could not be the same as the filtering used for full-length reads. To assign V/J genes and CDR3, sequences were annotated against IMGT germline references using PyIR, a Python wrapper for IgBLAST v1.9. Any read was removed if the V/J assignment was weak (E-value above 1e-6), the CDR3 was missing, or the read contained stop codons, out-of-frame junctions, or ambiguous translated residues. V3J clonotypes were defined as sequences sharing an identical inferred V gene, J gene, and CDR3 amino acid sequence. Percentage overlap between repertoires was computed as shared unique clonotypes divided by the size of the smaller repertoire. Repertoire richness was assessed with RTK rarefaction, the Chao1 estimator, and Recon v2.1 estimates of unobserved clonotypes. TCRdb re-hosts the immuneACCESS table, in-frame sequences only. Its copies lack some clones; in the studies checked, an unresolved V gene accounts for under half of them, and the cause for the rest is not known. D and trimming were read from the DNA, whereas the V and J calls and clone size are those reported in that table. Here the sample has about 490,000 clones; 75% to 85% occur a single time. Clones ranked in the top ten supply 10% to 15% of the sample.

The sample belongs to a study of shared clonotypes between healthy human individuals (dated by TCRdb to the early 2020s). Context from the whole study: The cohort included three men and a couple of women between 18 and 49 years of age. To estimate repertoire size and how much clonotype sharing occurs between individuals, the study deeply sequenced the blood TCR repertoires of several healthy adults. To increase sequencing depth and limit assay-specific biases, different laboratories used diverse techniques to prepare libraries and sequence TCR repertoires. Per donor, leukapheresis produced somewhere between about 0.8 and 9 billion PBMCs. Here is what the overall study found, with its caveats: Because the study included a small number of donors, the genetic and exposure-history diversity represented was limited. Pairwise subsampling led to the expectation that sequencing depth would affect the degree of clonotype sharing among donors. Only blood was sampled, and tissue TCR repertoires likely differ from those in blood.

The donors were healthy, HIV-negative adults who had no recently reported acute infections or vaccinations. Only Caucasian adults living in Nashville, Tennessee, USA were represented among the donors. In the unsorted samples, approximately 85 million PBMCs were counted, and genomic DNA was extracted using the QIAamp DNA Blood Mini kit. Blood was obtained by leukapheresis, after which PBMCs were separated by Ficoll-Histopaque density gradient centrifugation and cryopreserved in liquid nitrogen vapor phase. The receptor's source is a woman in her thirties or forties in good health. Some clones in this sample may be carry-over from other donors' samples. The rearrangement joined TRBV7-6 to TRBJ2-5, with 7 bases matching TRBD1. Sequenced input: PBMCs. In nucleotides, the sequence is TGTGCCAGCAGTTACGACAGGGTTTCACACTTTGGATCAAACAACCCTCAAGAGACCCAGTACTTC. Its product reads: CASSYDRVSHFGSNNPQETQYF.